The 25 T cell receptor beta chains in this list originate from one sample, sequenced in a study of blood T cell repertoires in COVID-19. The table came from immunoSEQ multiplex PCR; TCRdb's copy has only in-frame clones and leaves some out. The table lists tens of thousands of clones, 75% to 90% of them singletons. The sample consisted of peripheral blood. These receptors were taken from a man between 60 and 75 years old with COVID-19, enrolled during active disease.

The V and J genes are TRBV4-1 and TRBJ2-1, with 8 bases fitting TRBD2. This CDR3 has 16 amino acids. Looked up from germline, CDR1 is MGHRA and CDR2 is YSYEKL. V trimming: 4 bases; J trimming: 5 bases; junction bases outside the gene matches: 10. CDR3 DNA: TGCGCCAGCAGCCCCCAAGAGCGGGAGTTGGACAATGAGCAGTTCTTC. Protein product: CASSPQERELDNEQFF.

The chain employs TRBV7-9 and TRBJ2-7; D may be TRBD1 (5 bases). The V end lost 0 bases, the J end lost 4 bases, and 10 bases lay between the germline ends. Germline V gene lookup returns CDR1 SEHNR and CDR2 FQNEAQ (reference sequence). The CDR3 covers 14 residues. The CDR3 here is CASSLAGEEYEQYF. CDR3 nucleotides: TGTGCCAGCAGCTTAGCAGGGGAAGAGTACGAGCAGTACTTC. The whole variable domain, remainder taken from reference TRBV7-9 and TRBJ2-7, is DTGVSQNPRHKITKRGQNVTFRCDPISEHNRLYWYRQTLGQGPEFLTYFQNEAQLEKSRLLSDRFSAERPKGSFSTLEIQRTEQGDSAMYLCASSLAGEEYEQYFGPGTRLTVT.

V gene TRBV5-1 combines with J gene TRBJ2-7; a weak D match, TRBD2 (5 bases). The length of the CDR3 is 14 residues. Germline CDR1 is SGHRS and CDR2 is YFSETQ. V lost 0 bases to trimming and J lost 6 bases, with 13 bases between them. The CDR3 region is CASSLVGERGEQYF. Here the CDR3 DNA reads TGCGCCAGCAGCTTGGTCGGGGAACGGGGCGAGCAGTACTTC.

The chain carries TRBV2 and TRBJ2-7, with D perhaps TRBD2 (6 bases). The V gene lost 0 bases and the J gene lost 7 bases, with 13 bases spanning the gap. CDR3 length equals 14 residues. In germline, CDR1 is SNHLY, CDR2 FYNNEI. The chain's CDR3 is CASSEADGRGEQYF. The CDR3 DNA reads as TGTGCCAGCAGTGAAGCTGACGGGAGAGGGGAGCAGTACTTC.

Only one count was recorded for this clone. The chain couples TRBV18 to TRBJ1-2; 10 bases match TRBD1. Germline values: CDR1 KGHSH, CDR2 LQKENI. The trim removed 5 bases at V and 8 bases at J, leaving 8 bases unmatched. The length of the CDR3 is 14 residues. The CDR3: CASSSGTGADGYTF. The CDR3, as DNA: TGTGCCAGCTCATCAGGGACAGGGGCGGACGGCTACACCTTC. Drawing the rest from reference TRBV18 and TRBJ1-2, the complete variable domain is NAGVMQNPRHLVRRRGQEARLRCSPMKGHSHVYWYRQLPEEGLKFMVYLQKENIIDESGMPKERFSAEFPKEGPSILRIQQVVRGDSAAYFCASSSGTGADGYTFGSGTRLTVV.

The V call is TRBV5-1, the J call TRBJ1-2; 9 bases agree with TRBD1. The CDR3 has 18 amino acids. In germline, CDR1 is SGHRS, CDR2 YFSETQ. The ends lost 2 bases at V and 1 base at J; junction bases unmatched: 12. The CDR3 region has the DNA TGCGCCAGCAGCTTTTTCGTAAGGACAGGGGACCTTAACTATGGCTACACCTTC. Translating it yields CASSFFVRTGDLNYGYTF.

J is TRBJ1-2 and V is TRBV7-9, with 8 bases aligning to TRBD1. Per germline, CDR1 SEHNR and CDR2 FQNEAQ (reference sequence). The V and J ends lost 5 bases and 3 bases, in that order; junction bases with no gene match: 8. The CDR3 loop spans 15 amino acids. Here the CDR3 reads CASSPRQGIHYGYTF. CDR3 coding DNA: TGTGCCAGCAGCCCGAGACAGGGGATTCACTATGGCTACACCTTC. The complete variable domain, with remaining parts taken from reference TRBV7-9 and TRBJ1-2, reads DTGVSQNPRHKITKRGQNVTFRCDPISEHNRLYWYRQTLGQGPEFLTYFQNEAQLEKSRLLSDRFSAERPKGSFSTLEIQRTEQGDSAMYLCASSPRQGIHYGYTFGSGTRLTVV.

This rearrangement joins TRBV4-1 to TRBJ1-5; TRBD1 might be the D (6 bases). Germline assignment: CDR1 MGHRA and CDR2 YSYEKL. CDR3 size: 16 residues. Trimming stripped 1 base from V and 0 bases from J, with 10 bases between. The CDR3 DNA reads TGCGCCAGCAGCCAAGGGGACACAGATAGCAATCAGCCCCAGCATTTT. This sequence encodes CASSQGDTDSNQPQHF.

The CDR3 nucleotides are TGTGCCAGCAGTTACGAGGTCAGTAGCTCCTACGAGCAGTACTTC. This codes for CASSYEVSSSYEQYF. The chain uses TRBV6-2 or TRBV6-3 and TRBJ2-7; no clear D gene. Trimming took off 2 bases at V and 0 bases at J, with 11 bases between the two ends. Germline-derived CDR1 and CDR2 are MNHEY and SVGEGT. The CDR3 has 15 residues.

The V call is TRBV19, the J call TRBJ1-2, with 7 bases that match TRBD1. Germline V gene sequence: CDR1 LNHDA, CDR2 SQIVND (reference sequence). V was pared by 1 base and J by 5 bases, with 13 bases of the junction left unmatched. The CDR3 runs to 17 residues. This CDR3 reads CASSIGGTEIVDYGYTF. CDR3 nucleotide sequence: TGTGCCAGTAGTATAGGGGGGACAGAAATCGTCGATTATGGCTACACCTTC.

J is TRBJ1-1 and V is TRBV11-2, with TRBD1 matching over 8 bases. The CDR3 sequence is 15 residues long. V shed 4 bases, J shed 7 bases, and the junction held 11 bases outside the gene matches. Germline lookup yields CDR1 SGHAT and CDR2 FQNNGV. The CDR3 sequence is CASSSEQGGDVEAFF. In DNA form, the CDR3 reads TGTGCCAGCAGCTCGGAACAGGGGGGTGACGTTGAAGCTTTCTTT.

The rearrangement uses TRBV18 and TRBJ2-7; a possible D gene is TRBD2 (5 bases). The V gene lost 4 bases and the J gene lost 6 bases, with 19 bases spanning the gap. The CDR3 contains 15 residues. Germline V lookup: CDR1 KGHSH, CDR2 LQKENI. The CDR3, as DNA: TGTGCCAGCTCACTGGGGAGCGGTGGTTTTTCCGAGCAGTACTTC. It encodes CASSLGSGGFSEQYF.

The V and J genes are TRBV6-2 or TRBV6-3 and TRBJ2-7; D perhaps matches TRBD1 (5 bases). Germline assignment: CDR1 MNHEY and CDR2 SVGEGT. The V end lost 6 bases, the J end lost 6 bases, and 18 bases lay between the germline ends. This CDR3 region has 14 residues. CDR3 DNA sequence: TGTGCCAGCAGCCGCGGTGAAGGGGTGGTCGAGCAGTACTTC. Its translation: CASSRGEGVVEQYF.

V is TRBV7-3 and J is TRBJ2-7, with D tentatively TRBD1 (6 bases). Germline assignment: CDR1 SGHTA and CDR2 FQGTGA. CDR3 length equals 13 residues. V lost 5 bases to trimming and J lost 7 bases, with 15 bases between them. The CDR3 spells CASSSYRAREQYF. The CDR3, as DNA: TGTGCCAGCAGCAGTTACAGGGCGAGGGAGCAGTACTTC.

The chain recombines TRBV15 with TRBJ1-2; maybe TRBD1 (5 bases). CDR3 length: 17 amino acids. Per the germline V gene, CDR1 is LNHNV and CDR2 is YYDKDF (reference sequence). V dropped 2 bases and J dropped 5 bases, with 21 bases sitting between them. DNA of the CDR3: TGTGCCACCAGCAGACCCCTGGGGCCGGGTTCAGAGTATGGCTACACCTTC. The encoded protein is CATSRPLGPGSEYGYTF.

This chain joins TRBV7-9 and TRBJ2-7; no definite D call. CDR1 and CDR2 from the germline V gene are SEHNR and FQNEAQ (reference sequence). Trimming removed 6 bases at V and 0 bases at J, with 18 bases between. CDR3 length equals 16 residues. The CDR3 reads CASRPPLRLDSYEQYF. The CDR3 DNA reads as TGTGCCAGCAGACCCCCCCTTCGGCTAGACTCCTACGAGCAGTACTTC.

The V and J genes are TRBV2 and TRBJ1-1; D gene ambiguous. The CDR3 spans 14 residues. Trimming removed 4 bases at V and 7 bases at J, with 16 bases between. The germline CDR1 and CDR2 sequences are SNHLY and FYNNEI. DNA of the CDR3: TGTGCCAGCAGTGTTCAGGATCCCACCAGTGAAGCTTTCTTT. Its protein product is CASSVQDPTSEAFF.

The chain joins TRBV6-4 to TRBJ1-2; 9 bases match TRBD1. Germline lookup yields CDR1 MRHNA and CDR2 SNTAGT. V lost 6 bases and J lost 4; bases outside the gene matches: 9. This CDR3 is built from 15 residues. The CDR3 region is CASSHGTGLAYGYTF. CDR3 in DNA: TGTGCCAGCAGCCACGGGACAGGGCTGGCCTATGGCTACACCTTC.

V usage is TRBV5-6 and J usage is TRBJ1-1; unclear D gene. Trimming took off 7 bases at V and 1 base at J, with 11 bases between the two ends. The CDR3 spans 13 residues. CDR1 and CDR2 (germline): SGHDT, YYEEEE. CDR3 in DNA: TGTGCCAGCTCCCTGGCCACGAACACTGAAGCTTTCTTT. Amino acid sequence: CASSLATNTEAFF.

The rearrangement joins TRBV7-2 to TRBJ1-2; TRBD1 matches at 11 bases. Germline V gene lookup returns CDR1 SGHTA and CDR2 FQGNSA. CDR3 length: 14 amino acids. J was trimmed by 5 bases and V by 3 bases; bases with no gene match: 2. Here the CDR3 reads CASSLGQGEYGYTF. In DNA, the CDR3 is TGTGCCAGCAGCTTGGGACAGGGGGAGTATGGCTACACCTTC.

This clone was picked up one time. V and J are TRBV6-1 and TRBJ1-2; D is ambiguous. V was clipped by 1 base and J by 0 bases, with 15 bases between them. The CDR3 sequence is 17 residues long. Germline-derived CDR1 and CDR2 are MNHNS and SASEGT. CDR3 DNA: TGTGCCAGCAGTGAAGGGGCGGGTAGTCTAGCTAACTATGGCTACACCTTC. Translation gives CASSEGAGSLANYGYTF.

The chain uses TRBV6-1 and TRBJ1-4, with 9 bases aligning to TRBD1. CDR3 length: 15 residues. Losses at the gene ends were 2 bases for V and 7 bases for J; bases not matched to a gene: 5. CDR1 is MNHNS and CDR2 is SASEGT in the germline V gene. CDR3 loop: CASSENTGGLEKLFF. CDR3 coding DNA: TGTGCCAGCAGTGAAAATACAGGGGGCCTTGAAAAACTGTTTTTT.

The chain is built from TRBV6-6 and TRBJ2-5; 13 bases agree with TRBD2. This CDR3 is built from 15 residues. Germline CDR1 reads MNHNY; CDR2 reads SVGAGI (reference sequence). Germline trimming cut 7 bases from V and 2 bases from J; bases unmatched to any gene: 4. The CDR3 sequence: CASNGLAGAQETQYF. The DNA for the CDR3 is TGTGCCAGCAATGGACTAGCGGGAGCACAAGAGACCCAGTACTTC.

The chain carries TRBV5-4 and TRBJ1-1; TRBD1 matches at 8 bases. Per germline, CDR1 SGHNT and CDR2 YYREEE (reference sequence). Trimming took 4 bases from V and 7 from J; bases not matched to a gene: 3. The CDR3 is 12 residues long. The CDR3 here is CASSKTGVEAFF. In DNA form, the CDR3 reads TGTGCCAGCAGCAAGACAGGGGTTGAAGCTTTCTTT.

V and J are TRBV12-3 or TRBV12-4 and TRBJ1-5; D call uncertain. The CDR3 runs 13 residues. The V end lost 6 bases, the J end lost 7 bases, and 13 bases lay between the germline ends. CDR3 protein: CASSSGSWQPQHF. CDR3 DNA sequence: TGTGCCAGCAGCTCGGGGAGCTGGCAGCCCCAGCATTTT.